This TCR beta chain was captured in a study of T cell responses to AZD1222 COVID-19 vaccine. Findings of the study overall: A mostly white British donor set with more females was recruited, and clonal diversity was possibly underestimated. At baseline, seropositivity was found in only a handful of AZD1222 recipients. The study sampled repertoires only after the peak T cell response. Spike-specific TCR breadth and depth rose after two AZD1222 doses.

The CDR3 is 13 amino acids. Per the germline V gene, CDR1 is SSHAT and CDR2 is FNYEAQ (reference sequence). Clones were sequenced by immunoSEQ multiplex PCR, and TCRdb holds only the in-frame ones, with some missing. The table lists around 99,000 clones, approximately 92% of them singletons. As concerns this clone: What it binds is not known. The junction departs from germline at one end; a sequencing error may be responsible.

This receptor was identified in an adult who received the AZD1222 COVID-19 vaccine. Sequenced here: peripheral blood, sampled 28 days after the second AZD1222 dose. This sequence joins TRBV7-7 and TRBJ2-3; a weak D match, TRBD1 (6 bases). This CDR3 is CASSFGGSDTQYF. The DNA for the CDR3 is TGTGCTAGCAGCTTTGGGGGCTCGGATACGCAGTATTTT.